This T cell receptor beta chain was sequenced for a study of OX40 agonist ivuxolimab in advanced cancers. At the level of the study: Ivuxolimab was administered intravenously to patients at 0.01 to 10 mg/kg every 2 weeks. Study outcomes and limitations: By week 6 at 0.1 to 3.0 mg/kg, blood CD4+ and CD8+ T cells had expanded clonally. In general, CD8+ T cells held more expanded clones than CD4+ did, on average.

This CDR3 has 14 amino acids. CDR1 and CDR2 from the germline V gene are SGHRS and YFSETQ. Trimming took 7 bases from V and 3 from J; bases not matched to a gene: 7. Profiling relied on immunoSEQ multiplex PCR, and the TCRdb table lists in-frame clones only, not all of them. The sample consists of more than 95,000 clones, 85% to 95% of them appearing once. Points on this clone: The antigen is not known.

The sequence came from an adult with an advanced solid tumor such as melanoma, head and neck, liver or kidney cancer. This chain links TRBV5-1 with TRBJ1-1, with 9 nucleotides matching TRBD1. The sample consisted of CD4+ or CD8+ T cells sorted from blood, taken in a trial of the OX40 agonist ivuxolimab. This CDR3 is CASGLQGADTEAFF. CDR3 coding DNA: TGCGCCAGCGGACTACAGGGGGCGGACACTGAAGCTTTCTTT.